This record looks at one T cell receptor beta chain sequence and its context. Its antigen is unidentified. Trimming removed 4 bases from V and 6 bases from J, with 12 bases in between. This CDR3 contains 13 residues. Germline V lookup: CDR1 SGHDN, CDR2 FVKESK. TCRdb's table, derived via immunoSEQ multiplex PCR, lists solely in-frame clones and lacks some. The table lists some 110,000 clones, around 94% of them singletons. The sample belongs to a study of T cell responses to AZD1222 COVID-19 vaccine. Whole-study context: Second-dose recipients at about 4 or about 12 weeks were treated as one pooled group.

Whole-study findings and limits: Spike-specific TCR breadth and depth were elevated following two AZD1222 doses. The study sampled repertoires only after the peak T cell response.

The V gene is TRBV14, the J gene TRBJ1-2; tentative D call: TRBD1 (5 bases). The clonotype was recovered from an adult in good health. The material sequenced was peripheral blood, taken on day 0 of AZD1222 vaccination. CDR3 residues: CASSPRTRDGYTF. The CDR3 DNA reads as TGTGCCAGCAGCCCCCGGACACGCGATGGCTACACCTTC.